These 19 T cell receptor beta chains came from one sample sequenced in a study of hypomethylating agent response in myelodysplastic syndrome. Sequencing was performed with immunoSEQ multiplex PCR; in TCRdb, only in-frame clones are kept and a portion is missing. The repertoire holds 6,000 to 8,000 clones, roughly 80% seen once, with over 20% in the top ten. The starting material was bone marrow, obtained before or after starting hypomethylating agent treatment for myelodysplastic syndrome (not recorded which). The receptors shown here come from a human donor with myelodysplastic syndrome.

J is TRBJ1-2 and V is TRBV2, with D tentatively TRBD1 (6 bases). The length of the CDR3 is 14 residues. The V end was cut by 4 bases, the J end by 4 bases, with 13 bases between. Looked up from germline, CDR1 is SNHLY and CDR2 is FYNNEI. The CDR3 sequence is CASSGRGQIYGYTF. CDR3 sequence (DNA): TGTGCCAGCAGTGGGCGGGGGCAGATCTATGGCTACACCTTC.

This rearrangement joins TRBV19 to TRBJ2-2; 7 positions agree with TRBD2. The CDR3 is made up of 15 amino acids. V was clipped by 7 bases and J by 5 bases; unmatched bases: 10. Germline values: CDR1 LNHDA, CDR2 SQIVND (reference sequence). In DNA form, the CDR3 reads TGTGCCAGTATTCCCCGGGGGGTAGGAACCGGGGAGCTGTTTTTT. Its translation: CASIPRGVGTGELFF.

The rearrangement uses TRBV5-1 and TRBJ1-1; D gene unclear. The CDR3 extends over 14 amino acids. The V and J ends lost 4 bases and 3 bases respectively, with 13 bases between them. The germline gives CDR1 SGHRS, CDR2 YFSETQ. The CDR3 bases are TGCGCCAGCAGCGTCACGGTGGGCGACACTGAAGCTTTCTTT. Translation gives CASSVTVGDTEAFF.

V gene TRBV30 combines with J gene TRBJ1-2; D not resolved. This CDR3 is built from 12 residues. The germline V gene has CDR1 GTSNPN and CDR2 SVGIG (reference sequence). The ends were cut back, 1 base at V and 2 bases at J, with 5 bases in the middle. CDR3: CAWSGQNYGYTF. The CDR3 nucleotides are TGTGCCTGGAGTGGACAAAACTATGGCTACACCTTC. The variable domain in full, completed from reference TRBV30 and TRBJ1-2, reads SQTIHQWPATLVQPVGSPLSLECTVEGTSNPNLYWYRQAAGRGLQLLFYSVGIGQISSEVPQNLSASRPQDRQFILSSKKLLLSDSGFYLCAWSGQNYGYTFGSGTRLTVV.

V gene TRBV6-5 combines with J gene TRBJ1-1; 7 nucleotides match TRBD1. Germline-derived CDR1 and CDR2 are MNHEY and SVGAGI. There are 14 residues in the CDR3. Trimming removed 5 bases from V and 5 bases from J; junction bases left unmatched: 8. CDR3 DNA: TGTGCCAGCAGTGGTAACAGGGGCGCAACTGAAGCTTTCTTT. It encodes CASSGNRGATEAFF.

J is TRBJ2-2 and V is TRBV6-1; D is unclear. Looked up from germline, CDR1 is MNHNS and CDR2 is SASEGT. The CDR3 totals 15 residues. The V and J ends lost 10 bases and 1 base respectively, with 16 bases between them. The CDR3 loop reads CATLPRTRNTGELFF. The CDR3 coding sequence is TGTGCCACCCTCCCCCGGACCAGGAACACCGGGGAGCTGTTTTTT.

The chain joins TRBV27 to TRBJ2-7; 7 bases match TRBD1. The CDR3 runs to 18 residues. Trimming removed 4 bases from V and 1 base from J; junction bases left unmatched: 16. Germline V gene sequence: CDR1 MNHEY, CDR2 SMNVEV (reference sequence). CDR3 amino acids: CASSSGQPRPIISYEQYF. The CDR3 nucleotides are TGTGCCAGCAGTTCGGGACAGCCCCGTCCAATTATATCCTACGAGCAGTACTTC.

This chain uses TRBV27 with TRBJ2-3; D may be TRBD1 (7 bases). The germline CDR1 and CDR2 sequences are MNHEY and SMNVEV (reference sequence). This CDR3 has 16 amino acids. Trimming left V 7 bases short and J 1 base short, with 18 bases between. DNA of the CDR3: TGTGCCAGCAAGCAGGGGGGCGGCCTACGCACAGATACGCAGTATTTT. This translates into CASKQGGGLRTDTQYF.

The CDR3 loop is CASSYRRGANTEAFF. The CDR3 nucleotides read TGTGCCAGCAGTTACCGAAGGGGGGCGAACACTGAAGCTTTCTTT. V and J are TRBV6-5 and TRBJ1-1; D is possibly TRBD1 (6 bases). V was pared by 2 bases and J by 1 base, with 11 bases between. Per germline, CDR1 MNHEY and CDR2 SVGAGI. CDR3 length: 15 residues.

The V and J genes are TRBV11-3 and TRBJ1-5, with TRBD1 as a possible D gene (5 bases). Trimming left V 0 bases short and J 9 bases short, with 9 bases between. CDR3 size: 13 residues. Germline V gene data show CDR1 as SGHNT and CDR2 as YENEEA. CDR3 in DNA: TGTGCCAGCAGCTTAGATGGGGGTTCGCCCCAGCATTTT. Translation gives CASSLDGGSPQHF.

In this sample, this clone turned up a few times. This chain links TRBV5-4 with TRBJ2-3; tentatively, D is TRBD2 (5 bases). Trimming cost V 4 bases and J 2 bases, with 11 bases left between them. The CDR3 extends over 14 amino acids. The germline CDR1 and CDR2 sequences are SGHNT and YYREEE (reference sequence). CDR3 nucleotides: TGTGCCAGCAGCCGGACTGACTTCACAGATACGCAGTATTTT. Amino acids: CASSRTDFTDTQYF.

J is TRBJ2-1 and V is TRBV7-9; TRBD2 is a possible D gene (5 bases). Per the germline V gene, CDR1 is SEHNR and CDR2 is FQNEAQ (reference sequence). V lost 1 base, J lost 3 bases, and 10 bases lay in between. The CDR3 is 15 residues long. CDR3 in DNA: TGTGCCAGCAGCTTAGAGGGCGGGCTCTACAATGAGCAGTTCTTC. Residues: CASSLEGGLYNEQFF.

The V call is TRBV9, the J call TRBJ2-5; D remains ambiguous. The V end lost 4 bases, the J end lost 9 bases, and 13 bases lay between the germline ends. The CDR3 has 12 residues. The germline CDR1 and CDR2 sequences are SGDLS and YYNGEE. The CDR3 spells CASSPSGQSQYF. The CDR3, as DNA: TGTGCCAGCAGCCCCTCCGGCCAATCCCAGTACTTC. The full variable domain, completed using reference TRBV9 and TRBJ2-5, is DSGVTQTPKHLITATGQRVTLRCSPRSGDLSVYWYQQSLDQGLQFLIQYYNGEERAKGNILERFSAQQFPDLHSELNLSSLELGDSALYFCASSPSGQSQYFGPGTRLLVL.

V is TRBV10-3 and J is TRBJ1-3; the match to TRBD1 covers 7 bases. CDR3 length: 16 amino acids. The ends lost 4 bases at V and 0 bases at J; junction bases unmatched: 6. Germline values: CDR1 ENHRY, CDR2 SYGVKD. CDR3 sequence: CAISAGGPSSGNTIYF. The CDR3 DNA reads TGTGCCATCAGTGCAGGGGGTCCTAGCTCTGGAAACACCATATATTTT.

This sequence joins TRBV28 and TRBJ2-7, with TRBD1 matching over 9 bases. The V gene's germline CDR1 is MDHEN and CDR2 SYDVKM. The CDR3 consists of 14 residues. With 6 bases clipped from V and 6 bases from J, the junction kept 9 bases outside the gene matches. CDR3 bases: TGTGCCAGCAGAGCTACAGGGGGCACTCCCGAGCAGTACTTC. Amino acid sequence: CASRATGGTPEQYF.

The chain has TRBV7-6 and TRBJ2-3, with a possible D match to TRBD2 (5 bases). Between the trimmed V and J ends, which lost 0 bases and 0 bases, there was a span of 16 bases. CDR3 length equals 18 residues. CDR1 is SGHVS, CDR2 FNYEAQ, per germline. The CDR3 loop reads CASSLAEGALSSTDTQYF. The CDR3 bases are TGTGCCAGCAGCTTAGCAGAGGGAGCTTTGTCTAGCACAGATACGCAGTATTTT.

There are a few counts of this clone. The chain combines TRBV9 with TRBJ1-2; D remains unclear. The CDR3 runs to 15 residues. CDR1 SGDLS and CDR2 YYNGEE come from the germline V gene. V was trimmed by 0 bases and J by 8 bases, leaving 17 bases between them. The CDR3 DNA is TGTGCCAGCAGCGTAGCCCCGGACCCCGGGTTCGGCTACACCTTC. As protein: CASSVAPDPGFGYTF.

The V call is TRBV6-1, the J call TRBJ2-3; no firm D call. V gave up 1 base and J gave up 2 bases, with 7 bases separating them. This CDR3 is built from 14 residues. Per the germline V gene, CDR1 is MNHNS and CDR2 is SASEGT. CDR3 nucleotides: TGTGCCAGCAGTGAAGTCGGGTTCACAGATACGCAGTATTTT. Its protein is CASSEVGFTDTQYF.

The gene calls are TRBV11-2 and TRBJ1-1, with D unclear. The CDR3 length is 13 residues. Looked up from germline, CDR1 is SGHAT and CDR2 is FQNNGV. V was pared by 0 bases and J by 4 bases, with 6 bases between. CDR3 amino acids: CASSLDWATEAFF. The CDR3 DNA reads TGTGCCAGCAGCTTAGATTGGGCCACTGAAGCTTTCTTT.